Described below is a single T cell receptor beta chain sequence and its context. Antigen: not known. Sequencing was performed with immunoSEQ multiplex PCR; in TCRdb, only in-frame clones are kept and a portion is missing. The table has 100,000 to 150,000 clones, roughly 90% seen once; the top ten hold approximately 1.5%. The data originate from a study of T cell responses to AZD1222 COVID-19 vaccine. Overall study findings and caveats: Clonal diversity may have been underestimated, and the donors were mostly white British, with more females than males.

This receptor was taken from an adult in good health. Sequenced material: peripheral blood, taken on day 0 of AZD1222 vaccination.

CDR3 amino acids: CASSLSETVEAFF. The CDR3 bases are TGTGCCAGCAGCTTAAGTGAGACAGTCGAAGCTTTCTTT. V and J are TRBV7-6 and TRBJ1-1; D possibly corresponds to TRBD1 (5 bases). The germline gives CDR1 SGHVS, CDR2 FNYEAQ. Trimming pared 2 bases from V and 8 bases from J, leaving 12 bases between. The CDR3 runs to 13 residues.